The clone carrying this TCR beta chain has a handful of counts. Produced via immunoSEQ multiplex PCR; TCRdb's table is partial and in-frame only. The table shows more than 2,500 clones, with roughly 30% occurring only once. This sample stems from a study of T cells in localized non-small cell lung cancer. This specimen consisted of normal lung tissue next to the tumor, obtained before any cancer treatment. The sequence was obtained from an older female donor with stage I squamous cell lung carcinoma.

The CDR3 bases are TGTGCCAGCAGCTTGAGGGGGACTAGCGGGAGGAATGAGCAGTTCTTC. Translated, it gives CASSLRGTSGRNEQFF. This sequence joins TRBV11-3 and TRBJ2-1; 15 bases match TRBD2. The CDR3 has 16 residues. Germline values: CDR1 SGHNT, CDR2 YENEEA. Germline trimming cut 3 bases from V and 7 bases from J; bases unmatched to any gene: 4.